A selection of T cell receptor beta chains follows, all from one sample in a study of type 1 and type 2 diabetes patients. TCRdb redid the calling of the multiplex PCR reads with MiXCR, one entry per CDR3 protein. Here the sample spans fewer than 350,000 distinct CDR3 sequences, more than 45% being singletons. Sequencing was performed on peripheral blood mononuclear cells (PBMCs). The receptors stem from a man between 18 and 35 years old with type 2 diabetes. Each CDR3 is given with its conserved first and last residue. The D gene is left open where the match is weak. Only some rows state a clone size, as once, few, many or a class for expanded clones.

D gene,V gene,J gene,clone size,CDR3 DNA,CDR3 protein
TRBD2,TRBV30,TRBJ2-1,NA,TGTGCCTGGAGTGGACTAGCGGGAATCAGTGAGCAGTTCTTC,CAWSGLAGISEQFF
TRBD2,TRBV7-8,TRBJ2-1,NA,TGTGCCAGCAGCCCGAGGACTAGCGGAACACGGAAAGAGCAGTTCTTC,CASSPRTSGTRKEQFF
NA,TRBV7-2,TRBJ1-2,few,TGTGCCAGCAGCCCACAACGGGGGAACCTAGCTGGCTATGGCTACACCTTC,CASSPQRGNLAGYGYTF
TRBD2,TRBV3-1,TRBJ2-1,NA,TGTGCCAGCAGCCAAGAGGGGGGACTAGCGGGTAGTTGGAATGAGCAGTTCTTC,CASSQEGGLAGSWNEQFF
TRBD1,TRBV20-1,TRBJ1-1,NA,TGCAGTGCTAGAGATAGGACAGGTTGGACTGAAGCTTTCTTT,CSARDRTGWTEAFF
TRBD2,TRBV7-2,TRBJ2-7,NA,TGTGCCAGCAGCTTAGAAGCAGCGGGGGGCTACGAGCAGTACTTC,CASSLEAAGGYEQYF
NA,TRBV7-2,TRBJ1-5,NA,TGTGCCAGCAGCTTTGTTTCAGGGACCCAGCATTTT,CASSFVSGTQHF
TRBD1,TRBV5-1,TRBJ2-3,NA,TGCGCCAGCAGCTTGGGGGGGACAGGGGATGTTGGCACAGATACGCAGTATTTT,CASSLGGTGDVGTDTQYF
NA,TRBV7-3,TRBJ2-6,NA,TGTGCCAGCAGCGCTTGGACAGCCATACTCTCTGGGGCCAACGTCCTGACTTTC,CASSAWTAILSGANVLTF
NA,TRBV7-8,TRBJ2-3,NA,TGTGCCAGTACCTCATGGGGCCAATATACGCAGTATTTT,CASTSWGQYTQYF
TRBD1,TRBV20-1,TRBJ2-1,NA,TGCAGTGCTAGAGGGACAGGGGAAATCAATGAGCAGTTCTTC,CSARGTGEINEQFF
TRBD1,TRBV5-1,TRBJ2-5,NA,TGCGCCAGCAAATGGATCTCAAGACAGGGTGGACAGACCCAGTACTTC,CASKWISRQGGQTQYF
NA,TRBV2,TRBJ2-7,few,TGTGCCAGCAGTAGGGAGGCCGGTAACGAGCAGTACTTC,CASSREAGNEQYF
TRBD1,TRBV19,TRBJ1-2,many,TGTGCCAGTAGGGGACAGGGGACTGGCTACACCTTC,CASRGQGTGYTF
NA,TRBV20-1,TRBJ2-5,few,TGCAGTGCTCGTGCGCAGAGTTACCAAGAGACCCAGTACTTC,CSARAQSYQETQYF
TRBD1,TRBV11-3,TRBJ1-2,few,TGCGCCAGCAGCCAACAACCGGGACAGTTCTATGGCTACACCTTC,CASSQQPGQFYGYTF
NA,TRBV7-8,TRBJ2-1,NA,TGTGCCAGCAGGAAAGCCGCAGACTCCTACAATGAGCAGTTCTTC,CASRKAADSYNEQFF
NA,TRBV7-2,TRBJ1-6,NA,TGTGCCAGCAGCTCGAAGGGGGGCCTCCATTCACCCCTCCACTTT,CASSSKGGLHSPLHF
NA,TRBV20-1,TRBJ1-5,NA,TGCAGTGCTAGCCCACCAGTTTTGAGCTCCTCGGGCAATCAGCCCCAGCATTTT,CSASPPVLSSSGNQPQHF
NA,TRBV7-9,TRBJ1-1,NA,TGTGCCAGCACGGATAAAGTGCTCCCTGAAGCTTTCTTT,CASTDKVLPEAFF
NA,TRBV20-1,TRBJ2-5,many,TGCAGTGTCCCTAGGAAAGGCGAGACCCAGTACTTC,CSVPRKGETQYF
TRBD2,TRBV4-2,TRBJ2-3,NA,TGTGCCAGCGGAGCGGGAGCCTCTAGCACAGATACGCAGTATTTT,CASGAGASSTDTQYF
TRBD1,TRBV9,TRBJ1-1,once,TGTGCCAGCAGCCCCCGACAGGGACGGAACACTGAAGCTTTCTTT,CASSPRQGRNTEAFF
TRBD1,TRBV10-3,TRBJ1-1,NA,TGTGCCATCAGCGACAGGGGCATACACGGCATGGTGAACACTGAAGCTTTCTTT,CAISDRGIHGMVNTEAFF
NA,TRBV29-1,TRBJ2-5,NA,TGCAGCGTTGAAGTCGTATCGGGGGGCCGCCAAGAGACCCAGTACTTC,CSVEVVSGGRQETQYF
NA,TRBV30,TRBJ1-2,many,TGTGCCTGGACCCGGGGGGCTAACTATGGCTACACCTTC,CAWTRGANYGYTF
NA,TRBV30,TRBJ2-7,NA,TGTGCCTGGGACCGGGACCCCGGAGACGAGCAGTACTTC,CAWDRDPGDEQYF
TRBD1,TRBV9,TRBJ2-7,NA,TGTGCCAGCAGCGCAACCGGGACAGGGTCCTACGAGCAGTACTTC,CASSATGTGSYEQYF
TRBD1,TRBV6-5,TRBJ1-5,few,TGTGCCAGTGGGTCAGGACAGGGAAGCCAGCCCCAGCATTTT,CASGSGQGSQPQHF
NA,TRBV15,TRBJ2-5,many,TGTGCCACCAGCAGAGATAGGCAGCGGGAGACCCAGTACTTC,CATSRDRQRETQYF
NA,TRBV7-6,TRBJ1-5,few,TGTGCCAGCAGCCCGCGAGCAGGCAGCAATCAGCCCCAGCATTTT,CASSPRAGSNQPQHF
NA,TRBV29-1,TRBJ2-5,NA,TGCAGCACCGATGCCAGGGGTTCTCGGGAGACCCAGTACTTC,CSTDARGSRETQYF
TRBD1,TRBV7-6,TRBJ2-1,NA,TGTGCCAGCAGCTTGGGACAGGTCAATGAGCAGTTCTTC,CASSLGQVNEQFF
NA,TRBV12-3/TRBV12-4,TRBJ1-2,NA,TGTGCCAGCAGTATCAACTATGGCTACACCTTC,CASSINYGYTF
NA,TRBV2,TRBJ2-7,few,TGTGCCACCAGTGATTCTGCAGCAGGGGGGGACTACGAGCAGTACTTC,CATSDSAAGGDYEQYF
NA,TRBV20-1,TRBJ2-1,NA,TGCAGTGCTAGACTAGTTCTAAGTGAGCAGTTCTTC,CSARLVLSEQFF
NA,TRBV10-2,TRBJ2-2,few,TGCGCCAGCAGTGGGGCCGGGGAGCTGTTTTTT,CASSGAGELFF
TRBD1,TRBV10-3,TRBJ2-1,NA,TGTGCCATCAGTGAGCCACGGGACAGGGCAAATGAGCAGTTCTTC,CAISEPRDRANEQFF
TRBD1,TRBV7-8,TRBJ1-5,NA,TGTGCCAGCAGCCGAGACAGGGCCAAGAATCAGCCCCAGCATTTT,CASSRDRAKNQPQHF
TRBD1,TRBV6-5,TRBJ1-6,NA,TGTGCCAGCAGTTACCGATGGGACAGGGGATCACCCCTCCACTTT,CASSYRWDRGSPLHF
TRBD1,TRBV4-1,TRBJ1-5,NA,TGCGCCAGCAGCCAAGCAGGGACAGGGGAGAATCAGCCCCAGCATTTT,CASSQAGTGENQPQHF
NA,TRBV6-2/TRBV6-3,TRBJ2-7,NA,TGTGCCAGCAGTTACAATAAGCACGGAATCGAGCAGTACTTC,CASSYNKHGIEQYF
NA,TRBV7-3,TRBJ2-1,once,TGTGCCAGCAGCTTAAAACAGGGCACGGGGTACAATGAGCAGTTCTTC,CASSLKQGTGYNEQFF
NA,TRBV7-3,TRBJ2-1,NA,TGTGCCAGCAGCTTAGGACTCGGTGGGCATGAGCAGTTCTTC,CASSLGLGGHEQFF
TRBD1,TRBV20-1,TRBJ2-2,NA,TGCAGTGCTAGGGACCCTAAAATGACAGGGACGGGCACCGGGGAGCTGTTTTTT,CSARDPKMTGTGTGELFF
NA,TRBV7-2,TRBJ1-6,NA,TGTGCCAGCAGCCCCTCTGGCTCCTATAATTCACCCCTCCACTTT,CASSPSGSYNSPLHF
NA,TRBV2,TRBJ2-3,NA,TGTGCCAGCAGTACTAGGACAGACAGCACAGATACGCAGTATTTT,CASSTRTDSTDTQYF
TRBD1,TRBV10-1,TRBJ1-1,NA,TGCGCCAGCAGTGAGTCGACTCAGGTACAGGGGAAGGCTTTCTTT,CASSESTQVQGKAFF
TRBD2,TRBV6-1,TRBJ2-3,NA,TGTGCCAGCAGTGAAGTAGGGACTAGGGGCCCAGATACGCAGTATTTT,CASSEVGTRGPDTQYF